The clone carrying this TCR beta chain came up a few times. These data are taken from a study of CD8+ T cells in alopecia areata. Trimming left V 2 bases short and J 0 bases short, with 8 bases between. The CDR3 is 15 amino acids. Per the germline V gene, CDR1 is KGHSH and CDR2 is LQKENI. RNA extraction was followed by reverse transcription into cDNA, which acted as the sequencing template. Assay: immunoSEQ multiplex PCR; the TCRdb copy retains only in-frame clones and omits some. This table holds 150,000 to 200,000 clones, roughly 60% found once. The chain uses TRBV18 and TRBJ2-1, with a tentative D call TRBD2 (5 bases). The TCR was taken from a human donor in good health. The sample was CD4+ T cells sorted from blood. CDR3 amino acids: CASSPSGSSYNEQFF. The CDR3 nucleotides are TGTGCCAGCTCACCAAGCGGTTCCTCCTACAATGAGCAGTTCTTC.